These 28 T cell receptor beta chains were all obtained from the same sample, sequenced in a study of T cells in Graves' hyperthyroidism and ophthalmopathy. Amplified TCR beta CDR3 regions derived from RNA transcripts. A first-round RT-PCR of the TCR CDR3 used the HTBI primer set. TCRdb used MiXCR to reprocess the multiplex PCR reads, holding one entry per CDR3 protein. Here the sample spans some 200,000 distinct CDR3 sequences, roughly a sixth being singletons. The sample was blood. These receptor sequences come from a woman between 45 and 65 years old with Graves' hyperthyroidism.

At least ten counts were recorded for this clonotype. This chain links TRBV20-1 with TRBJ2-5, with D perhaps matching TRBD2 (6 bases). The CDR3 is 14 residues long. Germline V CDR1 and CDR2: DFQATT, SNEGSKA (reference sequence). V lost 3 bases and J lost 8, with 19 bases in between. For the CDR3, the DNA is TGCAGTGCTAGCCTTCGCTTAGCGGCAGAAACCCAGTACTTC. Protein product: CSASLRLAAETQYF.

J is TRBJ2-1 and V is TRBV19; 7 bases map to TRBD2. Germline assignment: CDR1 LNHDA and CDR2 SQIVND (reference sequence). J was trimmed by 2 bases and V by 7 bases; bases with no gene match: 8. The CDR3 is made up of 15 amino acids. The chain's CDR3 is CASIWRGGAYNEQFF. CDR3 sequence (DNA): TGTGCCAGTATTTGGAGGGGAGGGGCCTACAATGAGCAGTTCTTC.

This clonotype has only a few counts. The rearrangement joins TRBV29-1 to TRBJ2-1; D is perhaps TRBD2 (7 bases). Germline values: CDR1 SQVTM, CDR2 ANQGSEA. V lost 5 bases, J lost 0 bases, and 17 bases lay in between. The CDR3 has 16 amino acids. CDR3 loop: CSVPLGRGGSYNEQFF. The CDR3 coding sequence is TGCAGCGTTCCTCTAGGGAGGGGGGGCTCCTACAATGAGCAGTTCTTC.

This clonotype has at least ten counts. This chain links TRBV20-1 with TRBJ2-1, with 7 bases matching TRBD2. This CDR3 has 13 residues. Unmatched junction bases numbered 5, after V lost 3 bases and J lost 6 bases. The germline V gene has CDR1 DFQATT and CDR2 SNEGSKA (reference sequence). The CDR3 here is CSASLADFNEQFF. The CDR3, as DNA: TGCAGTGCTAGTCTAGCGGACTTCAATGAGCAGTTCTTC.

This clonotype appeared a few times. The CDR3 is CASSGQISGNTIYF. The CDR3 bases are TGTGCCAGCAGTGGACAAATCTCTGGAAACACCATATATTTT. J is TRBJ1-3 and V is TRBV6-1, with D unresolved. Germline assignment: CDR1 MNHNS and CDR2 SASEGT. The V end lost 4 bases, the J end lost 0 bases, and 7 bases lay between the germline ends. The CDR3 contains 14 residues.

This clonotype appeared a few times. The chain is built from TRBV2 and TRBJ2-7; no definite D call. Germline assignment: CDR1 SNHLY and CDR2 FYNNEI. V lost 0 bases and J 5 bases, leaving 8 bases between the germline ends. The CDR3 is 13 residues long. CDR3 nucleotide sequence: TGTGCCAGCAGTGAAGCGGCCCTACACGAGCAGTACTTC. Translated, it gives CASSEAALHEQYF.

This clonotype was detected ten times or more. The chain couples TRBV5-5 to TRBJ1-1; D gene unclear. The CDR3 covers 12 residues. Germline CDR1 is SGHKS and CDR2 is YYEKEE (reference sequence). Trimming cost V 2 bases and J 5 bases, with 7 bases left between them. For the CDR3, the DNA is TGTGCCAGCAGCTTTTCGGAAACTGAAGCTTTCTTT. This translates into CASSFSETEAFF.

This clonotype was observed many times. The V gene is TRBV27, the J gene TRBJ2-1; D tentatively fits TRBD1 or TRBD2 (7 bases each). Per the germline V gene, CDR1 is MNHEY and CDR2 is SMNVEV (reference sequence). Trimming shortened V by 6 bases and J by 3 bases, and 21 bases separated the two germline ends. The CDR3 runs 17 residues. The CDR3, as DNA: TGTGCCAGCAGAACCTTAAAAGCGGGACAGCACTACAATGAGCAGTTCTTC. The encoded protein is CASRTLKAGQHYNEQFF.

The genes are TRBV19 and TRBJ2-1; D gene ambiguous. This CDR3 comprises 10 residues. Germline V gene data show CDR1 as LNHDA and CDR2 as SQIVND (reference sequence). Trimming removed 5 bases at V and 6 bases at J, with 2 bases between. This chain's CDR3 is CASSSNEQFF. The CDR3 DNA reads as TGTGCCAGTAGTTCCAATGAGCAGTTCTTC.

Many counts were recorded for this clonotype. V is TRBV27 and J is TRBJ2-5; D gene unclear. V lost 7 bases, J lost 5 bases, and 17 bases lay in between. The CDR3 contains 14 residues. The germline V gene has CDR1 MNHEY and CDR2 SMNVEV (reference sequence). The CDR3 coding sequence is TGTGCCAGCAAAGGAGCGAGCGTTCGCGAGACCCAGTACTTC. Its translation is CASKGASVRETQYF.

This chain connects TRBV28 to TRBJ2-1, with 14 bases lining up with TRBD2. This CDR3 is built from 16 residues. J gave up 7 bases and V 6 bases, and 8 bases lay outside the gene matches. The V gene's germline CDR1 is MDHEN and CDR2 SYDVKM. The CDR3 is CASSHSGLAGVNEQFF. The CDR3 DNA follows: TGTGCCAGCAGCCACTCGGGACTAGCGGGAGTGAATGAGCAGTTCTTC.

This clonotype was picked up a small number of times. This could be a read error, since a much larger clone is one nucleotide away. The conserved closing phenylalanine or tryptophan is absent in this CDR3, likely reflecting a read error. The rearrangement joins TRBV11-2 to TRBJ1-1; D may be TRBD1 (5 bases). Germline CDR1 reads SGHAT; CDR2 reads FQNNGV. This CDR3 region has 13 residues. The V end lost 5 bases, the J end lost 7 bases, and 14 bases lay between the germline ends. CDR3 DNA: TGTGCCAGCAGCCGAAACCGGGGCCATGAAGCTTTCCTT. It specifies CASSRNRGHEAFL.

This clonotype was counted ten times or more. CDR3 sequence reads: CSAAPAGHDFAEAFF. Written as DNA, the CDR3 is TGCAGTGCCGCCCCCGCAGGACACGATTTCGCTGAAGCTTTCTTT. The V call is TRBV20-1, the J call TRBJ1-1, with D possibly matching TRBD1 (5 bases). CDR3 length equals 15 residues. Germline V gene sequence: CDR1 DFQATT, CDR2 SNEGSKA (reference sequence). V gave up 6 bases and J gave up 6 bases, with 23 bases separating them.

The table lists this clonotype with many counts. The chain carries TRBV12-3 or TRBV12-4 and TRBJ2-3, with D perhaps matching TRBD1 (5 bases). The CDR3 extends over 16 amino acids. The V end lost 6 bases, the J end lost 5 bases, and 21 bases lay between the germline ends. CDR3 protein: CASSRAGRKMIDTQYF. The CDR3 region has the DNA TGTGCCAGCAGCCGAGCAGGGCGGAAAATGATAGATACGCAGTATTTT.

This clonotype was recorded at least ten times. V is TRBV11-3 and J is TRBJ2-1; TRBD2 aligns across 7 bases. Germline CDR1 and CDR2: SGHNT and YENEEA. V lost 5 bases to trimming and J lost 5 bases; unmatched junction nucleotides: 15. This CDR3 region has 17 residues. CDR3 amino acids: CASSNWETGTKNNEQFF. The CDR3 nucleotides are TGTGCCAGCAGCAATTGGGAGACCGGGACTAAAAACAATGAGCAGTTCTTC.

The chain joins TRBV9 to TRBJ2-3, with 8 bases fitting TRBD2. The germline V gene has CDR1 SGDLS and CDR2 YYNGEE. The CDR3 loop spans 15 amino acids. V shed 3 bases, J shed 4 bases, and the junction held 7 bases outside the gene matches. This chain's CDR3 is CASSALIAGPDTQYF. The CDR3, as DNA: TGTGCCAGCAGCGCTCTGATAGCGGGGCCAGATACGCAGTATTTT.

This clonotype was found a few times. This chain uses TRBV25-1 with TRBJ1-1; D remains unclear. This CDR3 is 14 amino acids long. V was pared by 5 bases and J by 0 bases, with 10 bases between. Germline CDR1 and CDR2: MGHDK and SYGVNS. CDR3 sequence reads: CASSRRDMNTEAFF. The CDR3 DNA reads TGTGCCAGCAGTCGCCGAGACATGAACACTGAAGCTTTCTTT.

This clonotype came up many times. The V call is TRBV6-1, the J call TRBJ2-3; either TRBD1 or TRBD2 may supply D (6 bases each). Germline-derived CDR1 and CDR2 are MNHNS and SASEGT. This CDR3 region has 17 residues. V lost 5 bases and J 1 base, leaving 19 bases between the germline ends. The CDR3 DNA is TGTGCCAGCAGTCCCACCGTGGGGGGCGCGGGCACAGATACGCAGTATTTT. Protein product: CASSPTVGGAGTDTQYF.

The DNA of the CDR3 is TGTGCCAGCAGCTTAATACAAGGGGATACGCAGTATTTT. Encoded protein: CASSLIQGDTQYF. V and J are TRBV7-3 and TRBJ2-3; D gene ambiguous. The CDR3 is made up of 13 amino acids. Germline loops: CDR1 SGHTA, CDR2 FQGTGA. Trimming took 1 base from V and 6 from J, leaving 8 bases between them.

The rearrangement uses TRBV7-3 and TRBJ2-1, with 7 bases identical to TRBD2. Looked up from germline, CDR1 is SGHTA and CDR2 is FQGTGA. This CDR3 has 15 amino acids. The J segment lost 7 bases and the V segment lost 4 bases, leaving 10 bases of the junction unmatched. The CDR3 loop is CASSSQSGISNEQFF. As DNA, the CDR3 is TGTGCCAGCAGCTCCCAAAGCGGGATCTCAAATGAGCAGTTCTTC.

Many counts were recorded for this clonotype. V gene TRBV19 combines with J gene TRBJ1-2, with D hard to call. CDR1 is LNHDA and CDR2 is SQIVND in the germline V gene (reference sequence). This CDR3 is built from 15 residues. Trimming cost V 6 bases and J 1 base, with 15 bases left between them. This chain's CDR3 is CASREDGKHNYGYTF. In DNA form, the CDR3 reads TGTGCCAGTAGGGAGGACGGAAAACATAACTATGGCTACACCTTC.

This clonotype was found a few times. The rearrangement joins TRBV24-1 to TRBJ1-2; D not certain. Germline loops: CDR1 KGHDR, CDR2 SFDVKD. CDR3 length: 14 residues. V lost 6 bases to trimming and J lost 7 bases, with 17 bases between them. The CDR3 bases are TGTGCCACCAGTCCGGGGATCGCCATGGGTGGCTACACCTTC. It yields the protein CATSPGIAMGGYTF.

This clonotype was recorded a few times. The CDR3 here is CAISEWGTSGRNEQFF. The CDR3 coding sequence is TGTGCCATCAGTGAGTGGGGGACTAGCGGGAGAAATGAGCAGTTCTTC. The chain has TRBV10-3 and TRBJ2-1; 14 positions match TRBD2. After removal of 1 base from V and 7 bases from J, the junction contained 3 bases not matched to a gene. Germline loops: CDR1 ENHRY, CDR2 SYGVKD. The CDR3 has 16 amino acids.

This clonotype occurred a few times. The rearrangement links TRBV12-5 to TRBJ2-2; TRBD2 matches 10 bases. The CDR3 is 15 amino acids. Trimming removed 5 bases from V and 4 bases from J; junction bases left unmatched: 4. Per the germline V gene, CDR1 is LGHNT and CDR2 is FRNRAP. The DNA of the CDR3 is TGTGCTAGTGGTACACGACTAGCGGGCACCGGGGAGCTGTTTTTT. Translated: CASGTRLAGTGELFF.

Only a few counts were recorded for this clonotype. The CDR3 is CASSSGVQTRGNEQFF. DNA of the CDR3: TGTGCCAGTAGTTCGGGAGTGCAGACGAGAGGCAATGAGCAGTTCTTC. The chain joins TRBV19 to TRBJ2-1, with TRBD2 as a possible D gene (6 bases). The CDR3 is 16 amino acids. Germline-derived CDR1 and CDR2 are LNHDA and SQIVND (reference sequence). The V end was cut by 5 bases, the J end by 6 bases, with 20 bases between. Full variable domain (missing parts from reference TRBV19 and TRBJ2-1): DGGITQSPKYLFRKEGQNVTLSCEQNLNHDAMYWYRQDPGQGLRLIYYSQIVNDFQKGDIAEGYSVSREKKESFPLTVTSAQKNPTAFYLCASSSGVQTRGNEQFFGPGTRLTVL.

In its sample, this clonotype was seen many times. The gene calls are TRBV20-1 and TRBJ2-2, with 11 bases aligning to TRBD2. The ends lost 7 bases at V and 7 bases at J; junction bases unmatched: 8. CDR1 DFQATT and CDR2 SNEGSKA come from the germline V gene (reference sequence). The CDR3 consists of 14 residues. The CDR3 loop reads CSVETSGTVGELFF. The CDR3 DNA reads TGCAGTGTCGAGACTAGCGGGACAGTCGGGGAGCTGTTTTTT.

About this clonotype itself: Since a much larger clone is just one base distant, this may be a read error. The rearrangement joins TRBV3-1 to TRBJ2-1, with 7 bases that match TRBD1. From germline, CDR1 is LGHDT and CDR2 YNNKEL (reference sequence). V shed 6 bases and J 12 bases; nucleotides not matched to a gene: 14. The CDR3 covers 14 residues. The CDR3 DNA is TGTGCCAGCAGTTCGACCGACAGGGACCATGGGCAGTTCTTC. This sequence encodes CASSSTDRDHGQFF.

This clonotype was recorded at least ten times. V gene TRBV19 combines with J gene TRBJ2-2; 10 nucleotides align to TRBD2. The V segment lost 6 bases and the J segment 5 bases; nucleotides outside the gene matches: 12. Germline loops: CDR1 LNHDA, CDR2 SQIVND (reference sequence). The CDR3 is 17 residues long. CDR3 sequence: CASRPTGTSVRTGELFF. The CDR3 DNA follows: TGTGCCAGTAGACCGACCGGGACTAGCGTTCGGACCGGGGAGCTGTTTTTT. The full variable domain, its missing parts supplied by reference TRBV19 and TRBJ2-2, is DGGITQSPKYLFRKEGQNVTLSCEQNLNHDAMYWYRQDPGQGLRLIYYSQIVNDFQKGDIAEGYSVSREKKESFPLTVTSAQKNPTAFYLCASRPTGTSVRTGELFFGEGSRLTVL.